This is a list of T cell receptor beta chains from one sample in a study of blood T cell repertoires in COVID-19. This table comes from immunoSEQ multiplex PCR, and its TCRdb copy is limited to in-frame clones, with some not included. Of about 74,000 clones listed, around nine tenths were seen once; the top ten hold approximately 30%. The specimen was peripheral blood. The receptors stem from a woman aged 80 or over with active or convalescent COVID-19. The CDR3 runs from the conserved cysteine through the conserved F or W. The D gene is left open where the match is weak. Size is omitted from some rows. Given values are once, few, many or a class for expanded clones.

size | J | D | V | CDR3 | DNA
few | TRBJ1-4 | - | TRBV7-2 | CASSFQTTNEKLFF | TGTGCCAGCAGCTTCCAAACAACTAATGAAAAACTGTTTTTT
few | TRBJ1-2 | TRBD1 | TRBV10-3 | CAISESGGGGGNYGYTF | TGTGCCATCAGTGAGTCGGGTGGAGGGGGCGGCAACTATGGCTACACCTTC
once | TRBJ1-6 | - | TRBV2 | CASTTGMVSPLHF | TGTGCCAGCACCACAGGGATGGTTTCACCCCTCCACTTT
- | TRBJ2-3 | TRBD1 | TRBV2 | CASSVRTGPVDTQYF | TGTGCCAGCAGTGTCAGGACAGGGCCAGTAGATACGCAGTATTTT
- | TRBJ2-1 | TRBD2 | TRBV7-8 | CASSLVWTSPSYNEQFF | TGTGCCAGCAGCTTAGTGTGGACTAGCCCCTCCTACAATGAGCAGTTCTTC
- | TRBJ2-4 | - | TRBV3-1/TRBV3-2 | CASSPQKNIQYF | TGTGCCAGCAGCCCACAGAAAAACATTCAGTACTTC
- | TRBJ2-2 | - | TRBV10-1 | CASTPGGTGELFF | TGCGCCAGCACCCCGGGTGGCACCGGGGAGCTGTTTTTT
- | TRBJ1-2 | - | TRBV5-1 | CASSPSPERAERYGYTF | TGCGCCAGCAGTCCCTCGCCCGAGAGGGCGGAGAGGTATGGCTACACCTTC
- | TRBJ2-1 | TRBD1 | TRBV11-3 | CASSFEGALSYNEQFF | TGTGCCAGCAGCTTTGAGGGGGCCCTCTCCTACAATGAGCAGTTCTTC
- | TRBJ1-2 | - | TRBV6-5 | CASRTGRDYGYTF | TGTGCCAGCAGAACAGGGAGGGACTATGGCTACACCTTC
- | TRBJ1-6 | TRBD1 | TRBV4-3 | CASSQRTGGNSPLHF | TGCGCCAGCAGCCAACGGACAGGCGGTAATTCACCCCTCCACTTT
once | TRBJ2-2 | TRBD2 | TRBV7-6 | CASSLGTRGTKNTGELFF | TGTGCCAGCAGCTTAGGGACCCGCGGGACTAAGAACACCGGGGAGCTGTTTTTT
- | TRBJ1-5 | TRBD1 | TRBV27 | CASKFGQGNQPQHF | TGTGCCAGCAAGTTCGGACAGGGGAATCAGCCCCAGCATTTT
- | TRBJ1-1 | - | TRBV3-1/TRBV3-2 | CASSQTVSGNTEAFF | TGTGCCAGCAGCCAAACGGTGAGTGGGAACACTGAAGCTTTCTTT
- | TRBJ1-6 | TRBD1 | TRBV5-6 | CASSSGGEGFQPLHF | TGTGCCAGCAGCTCAGGGGGCGAGGGGTTTCAACCCCTCCACTTT
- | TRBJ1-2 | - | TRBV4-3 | CASSQTFGIYGYTF | TGCGCCAGCAGCCAGACATTTGGAATTTATGGCTACACCTTC
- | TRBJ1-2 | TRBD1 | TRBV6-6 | CASSSEIRTGNGYTF | TGTGCCAGCAGTTCCGAGATTCGGACAGGGAATGGCTACACCTTC
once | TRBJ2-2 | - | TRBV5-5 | CASSFLRVINTGELFF | TGTGCCAGCAGCTTTCTACGGGTCATTAACACCGGGGAGCTGTTTTTT
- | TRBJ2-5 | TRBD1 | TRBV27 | CASRATGIETQYF | TGTGCCAGCAGAGCGACAGGGATAGAGACCCAGTACTTC
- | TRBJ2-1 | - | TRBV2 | CASLDKEQFF | TGTGCCAGCCTGGACAAAGAGCAGTTCTTC
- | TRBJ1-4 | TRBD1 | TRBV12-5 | CASGTGGTNEKLFF | TGTGCTAGTGGCACAGGGGGAACTAATGAAAAACTGTTTTTT
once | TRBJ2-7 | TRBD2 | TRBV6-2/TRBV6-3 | CASSSLLAGGLEQYF | TGTGCCAGCAGTTCGTTACTAGCGGGGGGGCTCGAGCAGTACTTC
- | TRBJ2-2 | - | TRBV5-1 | CASSLSGLGTGELFF | TGCGCCAGCAGCTTGAGCGGGTTAGGCACCGGGGAGCTGTTTTTT
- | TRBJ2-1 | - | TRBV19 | CATWGPNSYNEQFF | TGTGCTACTTGGGGGCCGAACTCCTACAATGAGCAGTTCTTC
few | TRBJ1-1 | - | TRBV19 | CASNPEGRTEAFF | TGTGCCAGTAACCCGGAGGGAAGGACTGAAGCTTTCTTT
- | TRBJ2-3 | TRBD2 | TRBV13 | CASSYRPRLAGGQDTQYF | TGTGCCAGCAGCTACCGTCCCCGGCTAGCGGGGGGGCAAGATACGCAGTATTTT
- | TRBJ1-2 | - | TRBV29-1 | CSVEAQPGRWLGGYGYTF | TGCAGCGTTGAAGCCCAACCGGGCCGATGGTTGGGGGGCTATGGCTACACCTTC
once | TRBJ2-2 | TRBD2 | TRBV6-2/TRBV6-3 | CASSPPRAGVGTGELFF | TGTGCCAGCAGCCCCCCTCGAGCGGGGGTAGGCACCGGGGAGCTGTTTTTT
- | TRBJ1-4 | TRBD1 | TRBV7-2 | CASSPGQGVEKLFF | TGTGCCAGCAGCCCGGGACAGGGGGTTGAAAAACTGTTTTTT
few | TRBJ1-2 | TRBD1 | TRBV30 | CAWSPPDRANYGYTF | TGTGCCTGGAGTCCCCCGGACAGGGCCAACTATGGCTACACCTTC
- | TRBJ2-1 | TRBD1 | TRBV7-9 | CASPGQGDNEQFF | TGTGCCAGCCCGGGACAGGGGGACAATGAGCAGTTCTTC
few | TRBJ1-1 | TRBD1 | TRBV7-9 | CASSFKQGITEAFF | TGTGCCAGCAGCTTTAAACAGGGGATCACTGAAGCTTTCTTT
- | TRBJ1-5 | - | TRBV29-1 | CSVTTTGVDQPQHF | TGCAGCGTGACGACGACAGGTGTCGATCAGCCCCAGCATTTT
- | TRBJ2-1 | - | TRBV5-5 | CASNPPSGQGGNEQFF | TGTGCCAGCAATCCCCCGTCCGGGCAGGGGGGAAATGAGCAGTTCTTC
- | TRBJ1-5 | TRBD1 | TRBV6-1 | CASSARDRGYNQPQHF | TGTGCCAGCAGTGCCCGGGACAGGGGGTACAATCAGCCCCAGCATTTT
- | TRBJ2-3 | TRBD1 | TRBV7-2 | CASSRPGTVADTQYF | TGTGCCAGCAGCCGCCCCGGGACAGTTGCAGATACGCAGTATTTT
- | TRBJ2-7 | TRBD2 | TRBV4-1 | CASSQQALAGRSYEQYF | TGCGCCAGCAGCCAGCAAGCACTAGCGGGCCGATCCTACGAGCAGTACTTC
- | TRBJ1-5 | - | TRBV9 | CASSVRGGSEFNQPQHF | TGTGCCAGCAGCGTAAGGGGAGGATCTGAATTTAATCAGCCCCAGCATTTT
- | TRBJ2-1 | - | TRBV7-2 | CASSLGADRGGHEQFF | TGTGCCAGCAGCTTAGGCGCGGATAGGGGGGGCCATGAGCAGTTCTTC
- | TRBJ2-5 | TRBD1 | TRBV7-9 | CASSPTPGTGGFETQYF | TGTGCCAGCAGTCCAACGCCCGGGACAGGGGGTTTTGAGACCCAGTACTTC
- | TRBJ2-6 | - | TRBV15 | CATSSLARSGANVLTF | TGTGCCACCAGCAGTCTGGCCCGCTCTGGGGCCAACGTCCTGACTTTC
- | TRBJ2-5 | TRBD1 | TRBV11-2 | CASSDRGATQYF | TGTGCCAGCAGTGACAGGGGGGCGACCCAGTACTTC
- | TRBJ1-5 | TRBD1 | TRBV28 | CASSRGHQPQHF | TGTGCCAGCAGCAGGGGGCATCAGCCCCAGCATTTT
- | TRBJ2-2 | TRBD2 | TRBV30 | CAWRRGVSPGELFF | TGTGCCTGGAGGCGGGGGGTCAGCCCCGGGGAGCTGTTTTTT
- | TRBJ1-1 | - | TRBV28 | CASRGSWGRYTEAFF | TGTGCCAGCAGGGGCTCCTGGGGGAGGTACACTGAAGCTTTCTTT
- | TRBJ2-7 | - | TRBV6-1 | CASSDQGPAVEQYF | TGTGCCAGCAGTGACCAGGGCCCGGCGGTCGAGCAGTACTTC
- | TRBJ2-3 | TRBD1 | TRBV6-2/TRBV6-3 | CASSYRGLGTDTQYF | TGTGCCAGCAGTTATAGGGGGCTAGGCACAGATACGCAGTATTTT
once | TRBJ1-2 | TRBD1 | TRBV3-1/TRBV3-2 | CASSLGQRSRGNYGYTF | TGTGCCAGCAGCCTGGGACAGCGATCGCGAGGTAACTATGGCTACACCTTC
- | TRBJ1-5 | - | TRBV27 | CASSKTMGPQGQPQHF | TGTGCCAGCAGCAAAACCATGGGGCCCCAGGGTCAGCCCCAGCATTTT
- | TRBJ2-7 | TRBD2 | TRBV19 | CASSPRGALSYEQYF | TGTGCCAGTAGTCCGCGGGGGGCGCTCTCCTACGAGCAGTACTTC
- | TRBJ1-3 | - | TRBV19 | CASSIPQASGNTIYF | TGTGCCAGTAGTATCCCACAGGCCTCTGGAAACACCATATATTTT
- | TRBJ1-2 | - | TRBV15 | CATSRDLGRDYGYTF | TGTGCCACCAGCAGAGATTTGGGCAGGGACTATGGCTACACCTTC
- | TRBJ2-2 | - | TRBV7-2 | CASSRVTGVNTGELFF | TGTGCCAGCAGTCGGGTGACAGGCGTTAACACCGGGGAGCTGTTTTTT
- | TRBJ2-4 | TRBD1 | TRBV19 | CASSGTGRGNNIQYF | TGTGCCAGTAGTGGGACAGGTCGGGGGAATAACATTCAGTACTTC
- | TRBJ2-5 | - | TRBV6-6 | CASRSVQETQYF | TGTGCCAGCCGATCAGTCCAAGAGACCCAGTACTTC
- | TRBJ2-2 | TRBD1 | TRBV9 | CASSVFGTGAPGELFF | TGTGCCAGCAGCGTATTCGGGACAGGGGCTCCCGGGGAGCTGTTTTTT
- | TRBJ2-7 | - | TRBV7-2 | CASSLERGSSYEQYF | TGTGCCAGCAGCTTAGAGCGCGGCTCCTCCTACGAGCAGTACTTC